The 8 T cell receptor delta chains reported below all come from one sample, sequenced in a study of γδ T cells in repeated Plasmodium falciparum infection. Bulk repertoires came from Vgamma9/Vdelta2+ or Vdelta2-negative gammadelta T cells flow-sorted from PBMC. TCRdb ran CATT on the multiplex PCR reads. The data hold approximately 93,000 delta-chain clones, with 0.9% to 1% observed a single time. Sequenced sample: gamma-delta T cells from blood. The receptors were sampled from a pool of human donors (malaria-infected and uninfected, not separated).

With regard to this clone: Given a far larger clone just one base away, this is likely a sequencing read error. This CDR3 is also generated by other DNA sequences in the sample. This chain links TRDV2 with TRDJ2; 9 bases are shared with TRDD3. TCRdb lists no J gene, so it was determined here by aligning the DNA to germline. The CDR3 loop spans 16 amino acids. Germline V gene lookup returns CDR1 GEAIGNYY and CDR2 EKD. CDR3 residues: CACDTVGDTGTAQLFF. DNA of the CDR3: TGTGCCTGCGACACCGTAGGGGATACGGGCACAGCACAACTCTTCTTT.

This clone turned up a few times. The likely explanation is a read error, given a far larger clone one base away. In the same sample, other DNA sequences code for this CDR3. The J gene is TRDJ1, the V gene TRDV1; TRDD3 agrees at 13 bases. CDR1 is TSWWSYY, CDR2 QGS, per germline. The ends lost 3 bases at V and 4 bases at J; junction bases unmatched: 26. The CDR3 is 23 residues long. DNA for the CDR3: TGTGCTCTTGGGGAGTGTAGGTCCTACCGGACATGTACTGGGGGATACGAGGGCGATAAACTCATCTTT. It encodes CALGECRSYRTCTGGYEGDKLIF.

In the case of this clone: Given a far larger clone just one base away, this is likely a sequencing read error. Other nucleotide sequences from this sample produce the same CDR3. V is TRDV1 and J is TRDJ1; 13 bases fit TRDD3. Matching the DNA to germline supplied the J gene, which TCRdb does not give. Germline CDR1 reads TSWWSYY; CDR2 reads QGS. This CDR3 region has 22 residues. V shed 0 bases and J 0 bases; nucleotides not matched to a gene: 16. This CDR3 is CALGELGSSRTGGYVDTDKLIF. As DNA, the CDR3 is TGTGCTCTTGGGGAACTGGGATCAAGTCGCACTGGGGGATACGTCGACACCGATAAACTCATCTTT.

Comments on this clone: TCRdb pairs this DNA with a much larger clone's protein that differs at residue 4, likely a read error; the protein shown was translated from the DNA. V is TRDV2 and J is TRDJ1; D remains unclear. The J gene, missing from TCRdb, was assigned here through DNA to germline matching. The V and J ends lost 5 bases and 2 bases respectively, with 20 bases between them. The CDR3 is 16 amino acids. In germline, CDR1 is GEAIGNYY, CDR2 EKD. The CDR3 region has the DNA TGTGCCTGTGGCAACGTCCCCCCCCACACGACCGATAAACTCATCTTT. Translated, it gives CACGNVPPHTTDKLIF.

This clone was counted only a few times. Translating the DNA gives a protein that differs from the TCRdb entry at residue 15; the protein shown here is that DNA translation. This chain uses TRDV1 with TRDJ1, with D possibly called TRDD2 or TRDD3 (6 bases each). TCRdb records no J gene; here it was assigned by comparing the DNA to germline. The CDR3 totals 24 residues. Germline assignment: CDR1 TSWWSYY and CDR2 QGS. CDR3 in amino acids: CALGELSLPYQLGGTKVVADILIF. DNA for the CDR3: TGTGCTCTTGGGGAACTTAGCCTTCCCTATCAACTAGGGGGGACAAAGGTGGTGGCCGATATACTCATCTTT.

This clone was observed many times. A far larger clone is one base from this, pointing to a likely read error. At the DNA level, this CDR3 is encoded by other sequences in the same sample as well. CDR3 sequence: CACDTVGPGGYERLSDKLIF. The CDR3 region has the DNA TGTGCCTGTGACACCGTAGGTCCTGGGGGATACGAAAGGCTGTCCGATAAACTCATCTTT. The chain couples TRDV2 to TRDJ1; 12 nucleotides align to TRDD3. The V segment lost 0 bases and the J segment 3 bases; nucleotides outside the gene matches: 16. Germline-derived CDR1 and CDR2 are GEAIGNYY and EKD. The CDR3 length is 20 residues.

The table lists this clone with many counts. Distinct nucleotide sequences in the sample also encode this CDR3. This CDR3 reads CALGEPRKPYPLLRATIRNTDKLIF. The CDR3 DNA is TGTGCTCTTGGGGAACCCCGGAAACCCTACCCTTTACTCCGTGCCACCATTAGGAACACCGATAAACTCATCTTT. The gene calls are TRDV1 and TRDJ1, with D perhaps TRDD2 (5 bases). The CDR3 has 25 amino acids. Germline values: CDR1 TSWWSYY, CDR2 QGS. V was pared by 1 base and J by 0 bases, with 39 bases between.

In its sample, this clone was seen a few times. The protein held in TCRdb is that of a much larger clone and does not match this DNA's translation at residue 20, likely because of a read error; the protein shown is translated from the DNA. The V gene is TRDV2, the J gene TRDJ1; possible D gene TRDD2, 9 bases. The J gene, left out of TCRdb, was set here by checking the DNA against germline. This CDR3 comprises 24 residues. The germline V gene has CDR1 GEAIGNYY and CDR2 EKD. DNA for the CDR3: TGTGCCTGTGACACCGTGAAGCTCGGCCTTCCTACAGGAACTGGGGGTTCTCTCACCGGTAAACTCATCTTT. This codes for CACDTVKLGLPTGTGGSLTGKLIF.